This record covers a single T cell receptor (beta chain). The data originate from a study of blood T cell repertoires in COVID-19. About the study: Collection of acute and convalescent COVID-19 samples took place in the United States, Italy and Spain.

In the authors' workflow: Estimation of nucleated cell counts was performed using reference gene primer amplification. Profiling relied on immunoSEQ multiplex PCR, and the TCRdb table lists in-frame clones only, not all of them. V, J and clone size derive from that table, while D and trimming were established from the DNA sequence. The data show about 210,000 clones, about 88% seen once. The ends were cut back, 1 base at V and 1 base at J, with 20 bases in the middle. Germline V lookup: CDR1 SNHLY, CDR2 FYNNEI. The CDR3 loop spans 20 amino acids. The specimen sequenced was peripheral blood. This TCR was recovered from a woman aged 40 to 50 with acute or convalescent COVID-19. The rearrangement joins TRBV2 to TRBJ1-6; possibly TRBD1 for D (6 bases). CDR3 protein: CASSEGEPWYTGSYNSPLHF. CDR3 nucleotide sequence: TGTGCCAGCAGTGAAGGAGAGCCGTGGTACACAGGGTCCTATAATTCACCCCTCCACTTT.